Each of the 11 T cell receptor beta chains below was sequenced from the same sample in a study of cytomegalovirus exposure and HLA in healthy donors. The primer mix had 60 Vbeta and 13 Jbeta primers. Using immunoSEQ multiplex PCR, the repertoire was profiled, and TCRdb retains in-frame clones only, with some absent. Altogether 100,000 to 150,000 clones are present, around 84% being singletons, with the ten largest covering approximately 3%. Sequencing was performed on PBMCs. The receptor set was obtained from a young woman in good health and CMV-seropositive.

This chain connects TRBV5-6 to TRBJ1-2, with TRBD1 identical over 7 bases. The ends lost 5 bases at V and 4 bases at J; junction bases unmatched: 14. This CDR3 comprises 16 residues. The germline V gene has CDR1 SGHDT and CDR2 YYEEEE. The CDR3 reads CASSLRSTGDLYGYTF. The CDR3, as DNA: TGTGCCAGCAGTCTCAGATCAACAGGGGATCTCTATGGCTACACCTTC. Supplemented by reference TRBV5-6 and TRBJ1-2, the full variable domain reads DAGVTQSPTHLIKTRGQQVTLRCSPKSGHDTVSWYQQALGQGPQFIFQYYEEEERQRGNFPDRFSGHQFPNYSSELNVNALLLGDSALYLCASSLRSTGDLYGYTFGSGTRLTVV.

The V call is TRBV28, the J call TRBJ1-5; 7 positions match TRBD1. CDR1 is MDHEN and CDR2 is SYDVKM in the germline V gene. The CDR3 runs 15 residues. The junction had 12 bases not matched to a gene; V was cut back by 6 bases and J by 7 bases. The CDR3 reads CASRVQGRIEQPQHF. In nucleotides, the CDR3 is TGTGCCAGCAGGGTACAGGGGAGGATTGAACAGCCCCAGCATTTT.

In the case of this clone: The same CDR3 arises from other DNA sequences in this sample as well. The V gene is TRBV7-6, the J gene TRBJ2-7; the D gene is possibly TRBD1 (6 bases). Trimming stripped 5 bases from V and 6 bases from J, with 17 bases between. This CDR3 has 14 residues. Germline assignment: CDR1 SGHVS and CDR2 FNYEAQ. CDR3 DNA: TGTGCCAGCAGCGAAGACAGGCCCGGCGGCGAGCAGTACTTC. Protein: CASSEDRPGGEQYF.

The chain links TRBV28 to TRBJ1-1; tentative D call: TRBD1 (5 bases). Germline loops: CDR1 MDHEN, CDR2 SYDVKM. Trimming took off 2 bases at V and 0 bases at J, with 7 bases between the two ends. The length of the CDR3 is 14 residues. The CDR3 loop is CASSLRGLNTEAFF. CDR3 nucleotides: TGTGCCAGCAGTTTACGGGGGTTGAACACTGAAGCTTTCTTT.

The V gene is TRBV5-5, the J gene TRBJ2-5; 7 bases match TRBD1. This CDR3 is 14 amino acids long. Germline CDR1 and CDR2: SGHKS and YYEKEE (reference sequence). With 4 bases clipped from V and 1 base from J, the junction kept 4 bases outside the gene matches. The CDR3 region has the DNA TGTGCCAGCAGCCTTGGGACAGCCCAAGAGACCCAGTACTTC. Translating gives CASSLGTAQETQYF.

The chain is built from TRBV5-1 and TRBJ2-3, with a tentative D call TRBD2 (7 bases). From germline, CDR1 is SGHRS and CDR2 YFSETQ. The CDR3 is made up of 15 amino acids. V lost 0 bases and J lost 4, with 12 bases in between. The CDR3 DNA follows: TGCGCCAGCAGCTTGGGCGGGGGCGGCGCAGATACGCAGTATTTT. This codes for CASSLGGGGADTQYF. Together with reference TRBV5-1 and TRBJ2-3, the CDR3 gives the full variable domain: KAGVTQTPRYLIKTRGQQVTLSCSPISGHRSVSWYQQTPGQGLQFLFEYFSETQRNKGNFPGRFSGRQFSNSRSEMNVSTLELGDSALYLCASSLGGGGADTQYFGPGTRLTVL.

The genes are TRBV10-3 and TRBJ2-5, with a tentative D call TRBD2 (6 bases). The V gene lost 7 bases and the J gene lost 3 bases, with 15 bases spanning the gap. The CDR3 is made up of 14 amino acids. CDR1 and CDR2 from the germline V gene are ENHRY and SYGVKD. This chain's CDR3 is CAINPGGMKETQYF. As DNA, the CDR3 is TGTGCCATCAACCCCGGGGGAATGAAAGAGACCCAGTACTTC.

The V gene is TRBV6-1, the J gene TRBJ2-7; no clear D. The CDR3 loop spans 13 amino acids. Germline CDR1 MNHNS, CDR2 SASEGT. In nucleotides, the CDR3 is TGTGCGGCCAAGGCGGATAGATCCTACGAGCAGTACTTC. This encodes CAAKADRSYEQYF.

The chain is built from TRBV29-1 and TRBJ2-7; 8 bases are shared with TRBD1. The CDR3 has 12 residues. With V trimmed by 4 bases and J by 3 bases, 2 bases remained unmatched. Germline values: CDR1 SQVTM, CDR2 ANQGSEA. The CDR3 DNA sequence: TGCAGCGTTGGTACAGGGGGCTACGAGCAGTACTTC. Its protein product is CSVGTGGYEQYF.

As concerns this clone: The germline gene is not matched at one end of the junction; a read error may be the cause. The chain is built from TRBV7-9 and TRBJ2-5, with 16 bases matching TRBD2. The CDR3 loop spans 16 amino acids. Germline values: CDR1 SEHNR, CDR2 FQNEAQ (reference sequence). The CDR3 region is CSSSPGLAGGAETQYF. The CDR3 DNA follows: TGTTCCAGCAGCCCGGGACTAGCGGGGGGGGCAGAGACCCAGTACTTC.

This clone showed up just once. The rearrangement joins TRBV9 to TRBJ2-1; 7 bases are a match to TRBD2. This CDR3 is 14 amino acids long. The J segment lost 7 bases and the V segment lost 2 bases, leaving 6 bases of the junction unmatched. Germline V lookup: CDR1 SGDLS, CDR2 YYNGEE. CDR3: CASSVVIAGNEQFF. CDR3 nucleotides: TGTGCCAGCAGCGTCGTGATAGCGGGTAATGAGCAGTTCTTC.